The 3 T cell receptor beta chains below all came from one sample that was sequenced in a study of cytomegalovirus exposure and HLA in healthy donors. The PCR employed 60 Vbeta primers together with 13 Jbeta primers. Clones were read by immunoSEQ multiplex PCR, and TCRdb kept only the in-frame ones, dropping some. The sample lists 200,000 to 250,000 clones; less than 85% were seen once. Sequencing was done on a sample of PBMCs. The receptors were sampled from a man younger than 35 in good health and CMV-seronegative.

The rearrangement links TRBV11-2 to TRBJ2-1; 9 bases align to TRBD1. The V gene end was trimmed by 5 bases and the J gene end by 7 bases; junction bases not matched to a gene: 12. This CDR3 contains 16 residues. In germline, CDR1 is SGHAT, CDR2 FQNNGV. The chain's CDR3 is CASSRDAGQGRNEQFF. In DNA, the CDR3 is TGTGCCAGCAGCCGAGATGCGGGACAGGGTAGGAATGAGCAGTTCTTC.

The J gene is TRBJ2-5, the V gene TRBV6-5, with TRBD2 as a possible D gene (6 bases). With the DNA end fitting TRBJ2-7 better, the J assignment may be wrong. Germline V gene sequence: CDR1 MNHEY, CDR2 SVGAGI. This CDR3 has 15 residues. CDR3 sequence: CASRTLLGGGYEQYF. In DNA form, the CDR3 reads TGTGCCAGCAGGACCCTTCTGGGAGGAGGCTACGAGCAGTACTTC.

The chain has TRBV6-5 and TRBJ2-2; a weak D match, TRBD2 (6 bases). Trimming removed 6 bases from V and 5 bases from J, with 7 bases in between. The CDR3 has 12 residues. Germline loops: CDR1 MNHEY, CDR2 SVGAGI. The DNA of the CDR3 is TGTGCCAGCAGACGGGAGACCGGGGAGCTGTTTTTT. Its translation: CASRRETGELFF.